This is a list of T cell receptor beta chains from one sample in a study of OX40 agonist ivuxolimab in advanced cancers. The repertoire was sequenced with immunoSEQ multiplex PCR; TCRdb's copy has only in-frame clones and lacks some. The sample shows 65,000 to 95,000 clones, more than 90% of them seen only once. The sample consisted of CD4+ or CD8+ T cells sorted from blood, taken in a trial of the OX40 agonist ivuxolimab. The receptor set was obtained from an adult with an advanced solid tumor such as melanoma, head and neck, liver or kidney cancer. CDR3s include the opening cysteine and the closing phenylalanine or tryptophan. The D gene is left open where the match is weak. Clone size is stated in some rows and not others, as once, few, many or a class when expanded.

>NA|16|TRBJ2-7|TRBD1|TRBV7-6
CASSLPPGTGDPEQYF
TGTGCCAGCAGCTTACCCCCCGGGACAGGGGACCCCGAGCAGTACTTC
>NA|18|TRBJ2-6|TRBD2|TRBV27
CASSSSSGRRGGANVLTF
TGTGCCAGCAGTTCCTCTAGCGGGAGACGAGGTGGGGCCAACGTCCTGACTTTC
>NA|13|TRBJ2-2|NA|TRBV11-3
CASRDYAPGELFF
TGTGCCAGCAGGGATTACGCGCCCGGGGAGCTGTTTTTT
>NA|17|TRBJ2-5|TRBD2|TRBV27
CASSPRGLARIQETQYF
TGTGCCAGCAGTCCCCGCGGACTAGCGCGTATCCAAGAGACCCAGTACTTC
>NA|11|TRBJ2-5|NA|TRBV21-1
CASQAGETQYF
TGTGCCAGCCAGGCGGGGGAGACCCAGTACTTC
>NA|14|TRBJ1-2|NA|TRBV28
CASSSSPDRNKDTF
TGTGCCAGCAGTTCAAGCCCTGACAGGAATAAGGACACCTTC
>NA|15|TRBJ1-1|NA|TRBV9
CASSSRGWGEPEAFF
TGTGCCAGCAGCTCGAGAGGCTGGGGGGAACCTGAAGCTTTCTTT
>NA|14|TRBJ1-4|NA|TRBV4-1
CASSQERSNEKLFF
TGCGCCAGCAGCCAAGAGAGGAGCAATGAAAAACTGTTTTTT
>NA|15|TRBJ1-2|NA|TRBV15
CATSRDARQPDGYTF
TGTGCCACCAGCAGAGATGCTCGGCAGCCGGATGGCTACACCTTC
>NA|14|TRBJ1-1|TRBD1|TRBV18
CASSPRQGYTEAFF
TGTGCCAGCTCACCAAGACAGGGTTATACTGAAGCTTTCTTT
>NA|13|TRBJ2-4|NA|TRBV5-1
CASSSGDLNIQYF
TGCGCCAGCAGCTCAGGGGATTTGAACATTCAGTACTTC
>NA|12|TRBJ1-2|NA|TRBV7-9
CASSLDGYGYTF
TGTGCCAGCAGCTTAGATGGCTATGGCTACACCTTC
>once|14|TRBJ2-7|NA|TRBV6-1
CASSSRAESYEQYF
TGTGCCAGCAGTAGCCGGGCCGAGTCCTACGAGCAGTACTTC
>NA|18|TRBJ1-3|NA|TRBV21-1
CASRSRDTALPSGNTIYF
TGTGCCAGCAGATCGCGGGATACCGCCCTACCATCTGGAAACACCATATATTTT
>NA|13|TRBJ2-1|NA|TRBV7-3
CASSDRRGNEQFF
TGTGCCAGCAGCGACAGGAGGGGGAATGAGCAGTTCTTC
>NA|14|TRBJ2-7|TRBD1|TRBV7-2
CASSYTGGTYEQYF
TGTGCCAGCAGCTATACAGGGGGGACCTACGAGCAGTACTTC
>once|13|TRBJ2-3|NA|TRBV5-1
CASSLSGPDTQYF
TGCGCCAGCAGCTTGTCGGGGCCAGATACGCAGTATTTT
>NA|15|TRBJ2-1|TRBD2|TRBV28
CASSPPAGNYNEQFF
TGTGCCAGCAGTCCCCCAGCGGGAAACTACAATGAGCAGTTCTTC
>NA|19|TRBJ1-3|NA|TRBV10-1
CASSESKPPGIDTGNTIYF
TGCGCCAGCAGTGAGTCGAAACCCCCGGGGATTGACACTGGAAACACCATATATTTT
>NA|14|TRBJ2-3|NA|TRBV11-3
CASSLGRSTDTQYF
TGTGCCAGCAGCTTAGGGCGGAGCACAGATACGCAGTATTTT
>once|16|TRBJ2-7|NA|TRBV19
CASSIAWRGGPYEQYF
TGTGCCAGTAGTATAGCATGGCGAGGCGGACCCTACGAGCAGTACTTC
>NA|15|TRBJ2-1|TRBD2|TRBV5-1
CASSKLAGANGEQFF
TGCGCCAGCAGCAAACTAGCGGGAGCGAACGGTGAGCAGTTCTTC
>NA|14|TRBJ1-6|NA|TRBV5-1
CASSLEGGNSPLHF
TGCGCCAGCAGCTTGGAAGGGGGGAATTCACCCCTCCACTTT
>NA|13|TRBJ1-1|NA|TRBV28
CASSFRVNTEAFF
TGTGCCAGCAGTTTCCGGGTGAACACTGAAGCTTTCTTT
>few|16|TRBJ2-6|NA|TRBV7-2
CASSYGASSGANVLTF
TGTGCCAGCAGCTACGGGGCCAGCTCTGGGGCCAACGTCCTGACTTTC
>NA|11|TRBJ2-1|NA|TRBV5-4
CASSLRHEQFF
TGTGCCAGCAGCCTTCGGCATGAGCAGTTCTTC
>NA|15|TRBJ2-5|TRBD2|TRBV5-1
CASKGLAGVQETQYF
TGCGCCAGCAAGGGACTAGCGGGAGTTCAAGAGACCCAGTACTTC
>NA|14|TRBJ1-4|NA|TRBV28
CASSLDSRNEKLFF
TGTGCCAGCAGTTTAGACAGTCGAAATGAAAAACTGTTTTTT
>NA|16|TRBJ2-5|TRBD1|TRBV28
CASSLRGTGVLETQYF
TGTGCCAGCAGTTTAAGGGGGACAGGCGTGTTAGAGACCCAGTACTTC
>NA|15|TRBJ1-5|NA|TRBV18
CASSGQHGVNQPQHF
TGTGCCAGCTCCGGACAGCACGGTGTCAATCAGCCCCAGCATTTT
>NA|18|TRBJ2-6|NA|TRBV4-3
CASSQDRLLVSGANVLTF
TGCGCCAGCAGCCAAGATCGTCTCTTGGTGTCTGGGGCCAACGTCCTGACTTTC
>NA|17|TRBJ1-5|NA|TRBV5-3
CARSLVVVRVKGQPQHF
TGTGCCAGAAGCTTGGTTGTTGTCAGGGTGAAGGGTCAGCCCCAGCATTTT
>NA|14|TRBJ2-3|NA|TRBV15
CATSQHSSTDTQYF
TGTGCCACCAGCCAACACTCTAGCACAGATACGCAGTATTTT
>NA|15|TRBJ2-3|TRBD2|TRBV5-1
CASSWTSGSTDTQYF
TGCGCCAGCAGCTGGACTAGCGGTAGCACAGATACGCAGTATTTT
>NA|14|TRBJ2-7|TRBD1|TRBV5-6
CASSDDRGLGEQYF
TGTGCCAGCAGCGATGACAGGGGTCTCGGCGAGCAGTACTTC